This is a list of T cell receptor beta chains from one sample in a study of blood T cell repertoires in COVID-19. Produced via immunoSEQ multiplex PCR; TCRdb's table is partial and in-frame only. This sample has around 130,000 clones, with less than 90% found just once. Sequenced input: peripheral blood. Receptor source: a man between 60 and 75 years old with acute or convalescent COVID-19. The CDR3 runs from the conserved cysteine through the conserved F or W. A D gene is named only where the DNA matches it firmly. Clone sizes are given selectively: once, few, many, or a class where the clone is expanded.

size	V	D	length	J	DNA	CDR3
.	TRBV21-1	.	21	TRBJ1-4	TGTGCCAGCAGCAAAGTTAGCCCGGGACAGGGAAACTTTGCAACTAATGAAAAACTGTTTTTT	CASSKVSPGQGNFATNEKLFF
.	TRBV4-1	.	15	TRBJ2-3	TGCGCCAGCAGCCCCTCTTTCGGTTATGGAGATACGCAGTATTTT	CASSPSFGYGDTQYF
.	TRBV2	TRBD1	14	TRBJ1-2	TGTGCCAGCAGTTCCCGGACAGGGAACTATGGCTACACCTTC	CASSSRTGNYGYTF
few	TRBV6-5	TRBD1	15	TRBJ1-5	TGTGCCAGCATCCCCCCGGGACAGCGAGGGGGGCCCCAGCATTTT	CASIPPGQRGGPQHF
.	TRBV5-1	.	13	TRBJ2-7	TGCGCCAGCAGCTTCGGGGTCTCCTACGAGCAGTACTTC	CASSFGVSYEQYF
.	TRBV11-2	.	13	TRBJ2-7	TGTGCCAGTCAGGCCCAGGGGAGAGGCGAGCAGTACTTC	CASQAQGRGEQYF
once	TRBV7-9	TRBD1	14	TRBJ1-4	TGTGCCAGCAGCGCGGGACAGCATAATGAAAAACTGTTTTTT	CASSAGQHNEKLFF
.	TRBV5-1	.	15	TRBJ1-3	TGCGCCAGCAGCTTGGATGGGGGCAATGGAAACACCATATATTTT	CASSLDGGNGNTIYF
.	TRBV5-1	.	13	TRBJ1-1	TGCGCCAGCAGCACGACACCGAACACTGAAGCTTTCTTT	CASSTTPNTEAFF
.	TRBV5-1	TRBD2	15	TRBJ2-7	TGCGCCAGCTGCTGGACTAGCGGCCGATCCTACGAGCAGTACTTC	CASCWTSGRSYEQYF
few	TRBV30	TRBD1	18	TRBJ1-3	TGTGCCTGGAGTGTACCCCGGACAGGGAAGTTGGCTGGAAACACCATATATTTT	CAWSVPRTGKLAGNTIYF
.	TRBV2	.	10	TRBJ1-2	TGTGCCAGCAGGGAGTATGGCTACACCTTC	CASREYGYTF
.	TRBV7-9	.	12	TRBJ2-7	TGTGCCAGCAGCCCTCCGGGCGGGGAGCAGTACTTC	CASSPPGGEQYF